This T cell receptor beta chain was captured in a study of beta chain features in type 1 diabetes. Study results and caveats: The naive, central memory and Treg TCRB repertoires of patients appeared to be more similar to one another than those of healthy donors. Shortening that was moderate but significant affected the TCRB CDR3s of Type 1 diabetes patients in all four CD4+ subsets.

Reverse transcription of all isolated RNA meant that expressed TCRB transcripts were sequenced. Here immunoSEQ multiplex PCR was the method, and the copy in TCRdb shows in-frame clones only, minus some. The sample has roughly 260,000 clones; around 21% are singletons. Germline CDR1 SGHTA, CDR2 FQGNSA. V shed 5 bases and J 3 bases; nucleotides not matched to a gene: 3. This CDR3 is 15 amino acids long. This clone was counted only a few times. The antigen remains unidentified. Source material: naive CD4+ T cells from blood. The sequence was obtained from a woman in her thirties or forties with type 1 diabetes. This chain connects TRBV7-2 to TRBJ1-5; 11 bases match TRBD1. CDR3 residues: CASSGQGADNQPQHF. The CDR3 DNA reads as TGTGCCAGCAGCGGACAGGGGGCGGACAATCAGCCCCAGCATTTT.